The clone carrying this TCR beta chain was counted a few times. The antigen is not known. V trimming: 0 bases; J trimming: 6 bases; junction bases outside the gene matches: 3. Germline CDR1 reads SSHAT; CDR2 reads FNYEAQ (reference sequence). There are 16 residues in the CDR3. The data belong to a study of shared clonotypes between healthy human individuals. Study conclusions and caveats: Naive CD4 clonotypes were shared across a few donors at roughly 4.6%.

Method: immunoSEQ multiplex PCR; TCRdb's copy keeps in-frame clones and lacks some. The sample shows roughly 1,000,000 clones, around 82% of them seen only once. The TCR originated in a young man in good health. Some clones in this sample may be carry-over from other donors' samples. The chain employs TRBV7-7 and TRBJ2-1; 12 bases fit TRBD2. The material sequenced was memory CD4+ T cells from PBMCs. Subset described: CD45RA-negative fraction. Written as DNA, the CDR3 is TGTGCCAGCAGCTTAGCGCGGACTAGCGGGGCCAATGAGCAGTTCTTC. Amino acid sequence: CASSLARTSGANEQFF.